This T cell receptor (beta chain) was recovered during a study of OX40 agonist ivuxolimab in advanced cancers. Study in general: Patients were dosed intravenously with ivuxolimab at 0.01 to 10 mg/kg every 2 weeks. Patients in dose escalation had liver, melanoma, kidney or head and neck cancers.

This CDR3 comprises 14 residues. Germline values: CDR1 SGHRS, CDR2 YFSETQ. V lost 4 bases, J lost 2 bases, and 5 bases stayed unmatched. TCRdb keeps only in-frame clones here, not all; method: immunoSEQ multiplex PCR. Among 55,000 to 70,000 clones listed, around 83% were seen once. The sequencing here drew on CD4+ or CD8+ T cells sorted from blood, taken in a trial of the OX40 agonist ivuxolimab. The V call is TRBV5-1, the J call TRBJ1-1, with TRBD1 matching over 7 bases. This receptor was obtained from an adult with an advanced solid tumor such as melanoma, head and neck, liver or kidney cancer. The CDR3: CASSPGTANTEAFF. CDR3 DNA: TGCGCCAGCAGCCCCGGGACAGCAAACACTGAAGCTTTCTTT. Complete variable domain (other parts from reference TRBV5-1 and TRBJ1-1): KAGVTQTPRYLIKTRGQQVTLSCSPISGHRSVSWYQQTPGQGLQFLFEYFSETQRNKGNFPGRFSGRQFSNSRSEMNVSTLELGDSALYLCASSPGTANTEAFFGQGTRLTVV.